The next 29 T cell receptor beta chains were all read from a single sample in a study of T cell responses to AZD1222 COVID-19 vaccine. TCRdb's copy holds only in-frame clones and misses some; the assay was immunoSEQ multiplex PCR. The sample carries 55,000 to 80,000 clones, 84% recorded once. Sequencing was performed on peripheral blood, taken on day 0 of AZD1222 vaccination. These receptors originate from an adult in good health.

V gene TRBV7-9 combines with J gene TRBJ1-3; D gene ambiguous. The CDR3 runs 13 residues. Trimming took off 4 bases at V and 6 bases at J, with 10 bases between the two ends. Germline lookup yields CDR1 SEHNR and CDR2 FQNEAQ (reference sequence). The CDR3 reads CASSSGIQNTIYF. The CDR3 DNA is TGTGCCAGCAGCTCCGGGATCCAAAACACCATATATTTT.

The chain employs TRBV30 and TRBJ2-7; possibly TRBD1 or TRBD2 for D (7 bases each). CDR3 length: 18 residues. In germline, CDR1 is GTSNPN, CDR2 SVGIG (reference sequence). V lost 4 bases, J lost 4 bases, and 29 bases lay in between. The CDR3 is CAWIGAGGTSRGDYEQYF. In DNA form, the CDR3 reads TGTGCCTGGATAGGCGCAGGGGGAACTTCCCGGGGGGATTACGAGCAGTACTTC.

DNA for the CDR3: TGTGCCAGCATCCACAATGAGCAGTTCTTC. It yields the protein CASIHNEQFF. This chain joins TRBV2 and TRBJ2-1; no clear D. The germline V and J ends were trimmed by 7 bases and 5 bases, with 3 bases remaining between them. Germline V gene sequence: CDR1 SNHLY, CDR2 FYNNEI. This CDR3 spans 10 amino acids.

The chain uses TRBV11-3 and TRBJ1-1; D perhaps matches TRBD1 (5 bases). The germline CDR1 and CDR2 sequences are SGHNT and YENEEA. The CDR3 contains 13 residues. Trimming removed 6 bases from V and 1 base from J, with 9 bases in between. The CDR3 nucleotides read TGTGCCAGCAGAAAGGGGACGAACACTGAAGCTTTCTTT. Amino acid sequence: CASRKGTNTEAFF.

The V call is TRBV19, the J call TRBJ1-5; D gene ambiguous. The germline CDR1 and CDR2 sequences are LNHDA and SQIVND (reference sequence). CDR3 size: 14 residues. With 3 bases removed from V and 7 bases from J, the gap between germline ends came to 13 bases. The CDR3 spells CASSIGRNPQPQHF. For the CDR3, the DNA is TGTGCCAGTAGTATCGGTCGAAACCCACAGCCCCAGCATTTT.

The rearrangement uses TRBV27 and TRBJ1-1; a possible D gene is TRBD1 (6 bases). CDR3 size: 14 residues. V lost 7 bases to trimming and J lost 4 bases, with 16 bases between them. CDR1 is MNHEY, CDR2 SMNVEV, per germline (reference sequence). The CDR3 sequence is CASTSGARSTEAFF. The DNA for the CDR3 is TGTGCCAGCACCTCAGGGGCGAGGAGCACTGAAGCTTTCTTT.

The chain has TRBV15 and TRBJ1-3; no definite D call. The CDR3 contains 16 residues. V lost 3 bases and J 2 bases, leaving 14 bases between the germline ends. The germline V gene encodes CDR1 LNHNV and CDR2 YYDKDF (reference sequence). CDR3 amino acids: CATSRPGARAGNTIYF. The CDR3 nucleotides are TGTGCCACCAGCAGGCCAGGAGCCCGCGCTGGAAACACCATATATTTT. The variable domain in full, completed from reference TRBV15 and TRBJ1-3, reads DAMVIQNPRYQVTQFGKPVTLSCSQTLNHNVMYWYQQKSSQAPKLLFHYYDKDFNNEADTPDNFQSRRPNTSFCFLDIRSPGLGDTAMYLCATSRPGARAGNTIYFGEGSWLTVV.

The CDR3 sequence: CASSPTGSSYEQYF. Here the CDR3 DNA reads TGTGCCAGCAGCCCGACAGGAAGCTCCTACGAGCAGTACTTC. The chain couples TRBV6-2 or TRBV6-3 to TRBJ2-7; possible D gene TRBD1, 6 bases. Germline CDR1 is MNHEY and CDR2 is SVGEGT. The CDR3 has 14 amino acids. The V end lost 6 bases, the J end lost 0 bases, and 12 bases lay between the germline ends.

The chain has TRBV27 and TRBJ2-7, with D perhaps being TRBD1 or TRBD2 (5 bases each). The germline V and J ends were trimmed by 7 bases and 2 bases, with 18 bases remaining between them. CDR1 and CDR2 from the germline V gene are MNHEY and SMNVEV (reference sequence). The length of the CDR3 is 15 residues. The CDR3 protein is CASIDLRGPPYEQYF. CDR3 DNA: TGTGCCAGCATAGACCTCCGGGGACCCCCCTACGAGCAGTACTTC.

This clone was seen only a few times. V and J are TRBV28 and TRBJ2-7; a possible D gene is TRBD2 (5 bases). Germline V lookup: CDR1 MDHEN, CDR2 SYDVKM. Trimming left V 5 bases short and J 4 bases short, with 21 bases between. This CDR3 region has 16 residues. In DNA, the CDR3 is TGTGCCAGCAGTCCGTATGCATTTATGGACTCGTACGAGCAGTACTTC. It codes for CASSPYAFMDSYEQYF.

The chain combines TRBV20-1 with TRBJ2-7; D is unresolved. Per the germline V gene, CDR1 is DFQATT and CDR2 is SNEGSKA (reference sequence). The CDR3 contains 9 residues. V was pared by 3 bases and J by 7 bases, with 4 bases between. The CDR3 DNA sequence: TGCAGTGCTAGCAGGGAGCAGTACTTC. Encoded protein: CSASREQYF.

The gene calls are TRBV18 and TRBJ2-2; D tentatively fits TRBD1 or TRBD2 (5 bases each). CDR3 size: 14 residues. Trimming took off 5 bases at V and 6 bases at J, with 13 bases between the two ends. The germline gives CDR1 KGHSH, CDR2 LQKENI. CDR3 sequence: CASSGTHGSGELFF. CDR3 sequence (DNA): TGTGCCAGCTCAGGGACCCACGGATCCGGGGAGCTGTTTTTT.

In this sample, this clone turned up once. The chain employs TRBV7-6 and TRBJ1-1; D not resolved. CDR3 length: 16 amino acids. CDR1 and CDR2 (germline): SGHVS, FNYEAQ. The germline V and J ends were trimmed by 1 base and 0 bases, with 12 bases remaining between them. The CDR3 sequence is CASSLDIGKVNTEAFF. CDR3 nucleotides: TGTGCCAGCAGCTTAGATATCGGAAAAGTGAACACTGAAGCTTTCTTT.

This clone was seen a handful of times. The chain's CDR3 is CASSARGAGELFF. The CDR3 nucleotides read TGTGCCAGCAGTGCACGAGGGGCCGGGGAGCTGTTTTTT. This chain links TRBV2 with TRBJ2-2; the D call may be TRBD1 or TRBD2 (5 bases each). Per germline, CDR1 SNHLY and CDR2 FYNNEI. The CDR3 totals 13 residues. V lost 4 bases to trimming and J lost 6 bases, with 9 bases between them.

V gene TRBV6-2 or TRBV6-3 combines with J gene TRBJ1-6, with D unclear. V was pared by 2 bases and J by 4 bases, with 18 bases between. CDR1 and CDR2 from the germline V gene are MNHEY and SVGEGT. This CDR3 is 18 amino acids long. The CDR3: CASSYVGFLTGYNSPLHF. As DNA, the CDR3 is TGTGCCAGCAGTTACGTGGGTTTCCTGACGGGTTATAATTCACCCCTCCACTTT.

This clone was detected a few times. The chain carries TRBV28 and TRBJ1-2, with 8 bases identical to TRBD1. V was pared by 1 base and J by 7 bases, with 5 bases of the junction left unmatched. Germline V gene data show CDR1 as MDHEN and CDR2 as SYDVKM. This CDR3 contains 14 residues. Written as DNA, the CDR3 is TGTGCCAGCAGTTTATCAGCAGGGGGCGGTGGCTACACCTTC. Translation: CASSLSAGGGGYTF.

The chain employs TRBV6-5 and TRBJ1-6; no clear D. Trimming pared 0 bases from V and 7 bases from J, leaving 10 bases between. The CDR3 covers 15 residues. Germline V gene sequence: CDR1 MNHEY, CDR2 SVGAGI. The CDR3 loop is CASSYSPSGNSPLHF. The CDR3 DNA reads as TGTGCCAGCAGTTACTCTCCCTCCGGGAATTCACCCCTCCACTTT.

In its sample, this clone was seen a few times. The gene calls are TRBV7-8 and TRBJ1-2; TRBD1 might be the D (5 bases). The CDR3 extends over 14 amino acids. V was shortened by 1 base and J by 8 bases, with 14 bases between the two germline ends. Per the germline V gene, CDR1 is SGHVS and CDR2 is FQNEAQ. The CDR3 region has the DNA TGTGCCAGCAGCTTAGAGGGCCGTGGGGACGGCTACACCTTC. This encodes CASSLEGRGDGYTF.

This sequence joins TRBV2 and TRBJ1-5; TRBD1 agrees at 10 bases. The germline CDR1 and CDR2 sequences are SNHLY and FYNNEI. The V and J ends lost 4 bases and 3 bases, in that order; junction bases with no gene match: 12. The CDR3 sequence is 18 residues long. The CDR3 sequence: CASSVPGQGSLFNQPQHF. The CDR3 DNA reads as TGTGCCAGCAGTGTCCCGGGACAGGGGTCGTTATTCAATCAGCCCCAGCATTTT.

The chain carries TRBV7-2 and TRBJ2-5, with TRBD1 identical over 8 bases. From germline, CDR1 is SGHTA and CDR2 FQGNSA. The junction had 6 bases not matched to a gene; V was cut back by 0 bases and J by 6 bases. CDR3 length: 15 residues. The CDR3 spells CASSLAGQGRKTQYF. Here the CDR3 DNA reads TGTGCCAGCAGCTTAGCAGGACAGGGTAGAAAGACCCAGTACTTC.

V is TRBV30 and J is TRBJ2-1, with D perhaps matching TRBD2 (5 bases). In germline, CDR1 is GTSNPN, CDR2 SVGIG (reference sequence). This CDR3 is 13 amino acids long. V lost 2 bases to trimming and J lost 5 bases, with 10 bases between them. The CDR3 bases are TGTGCCTGGAGTAGAGGGTCCCACAATGAGCAGTTCTTC. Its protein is CAWSRGSHNEQFF.

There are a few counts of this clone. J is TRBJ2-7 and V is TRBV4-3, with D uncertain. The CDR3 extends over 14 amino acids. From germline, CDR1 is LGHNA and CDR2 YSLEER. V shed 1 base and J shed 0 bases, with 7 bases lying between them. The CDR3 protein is CASSQVRSSYEQYF. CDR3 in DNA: TGCGCCAGCAGCCAAGTTAGGAGCTCCTACGAGCAGTACTTC.

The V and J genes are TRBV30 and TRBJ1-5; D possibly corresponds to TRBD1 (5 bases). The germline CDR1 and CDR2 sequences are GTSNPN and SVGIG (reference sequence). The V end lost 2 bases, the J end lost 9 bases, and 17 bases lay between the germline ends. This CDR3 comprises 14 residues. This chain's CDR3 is CAWSTAGNSAPQHF. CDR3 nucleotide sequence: TGTGCCTGGAGTACGGCAGGGAATAGTGCGCCCCAGCATTTT.

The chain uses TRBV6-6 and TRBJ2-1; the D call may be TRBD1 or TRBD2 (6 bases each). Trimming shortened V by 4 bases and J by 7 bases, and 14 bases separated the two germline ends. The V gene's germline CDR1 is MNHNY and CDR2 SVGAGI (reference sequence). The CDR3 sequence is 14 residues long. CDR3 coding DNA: TGTGCCAGCAGTTCCCTAGGGGGGATGAATGAGCAGTTCTTC. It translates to CASSSLGGMNEQFF.

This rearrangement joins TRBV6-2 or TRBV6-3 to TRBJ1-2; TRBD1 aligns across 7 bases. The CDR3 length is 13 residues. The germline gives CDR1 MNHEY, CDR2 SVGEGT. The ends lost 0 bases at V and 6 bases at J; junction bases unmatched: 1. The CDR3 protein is CASSYSGTDGYTF. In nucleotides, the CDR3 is TGTGCCAGCAGTTACTCCGGGACAGATGGCTACACCTTC.

The CDR3 nucleotides read TGTGCCAGCAACCCGGGGCGTATTGAGCAGTACTTC. Translation gives CASNPGRIEQYF. This chain links TRBV6-6 with TRBJ2-7; D assignment may be TRBD1 or TRBD2 (5 bases each). This CDR3 comprises 12 residues. Per the germline V gene, CDR1 is MNHNY and CDR2 is SVGAGI (reference sequence). V was pared by 7 bases and J by 7 bases, with 14 bases between.

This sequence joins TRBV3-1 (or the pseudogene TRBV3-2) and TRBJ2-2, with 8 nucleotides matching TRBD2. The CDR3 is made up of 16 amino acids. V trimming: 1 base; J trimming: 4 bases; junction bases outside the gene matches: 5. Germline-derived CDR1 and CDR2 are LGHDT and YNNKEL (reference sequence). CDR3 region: CASSQGTGGRTGELFF. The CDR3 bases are TGTGCCAGCAGCCAAGGGACGGGAGGGCGCACCGGGGAGCTGTTTTTT.

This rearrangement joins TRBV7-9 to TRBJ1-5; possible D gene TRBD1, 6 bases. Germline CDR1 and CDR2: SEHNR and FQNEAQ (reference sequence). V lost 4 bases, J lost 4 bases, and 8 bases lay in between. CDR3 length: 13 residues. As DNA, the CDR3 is TGTGCCAGCAGCTGGGACACAAATCAGCCCCAGCATTTT. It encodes CASSWDTNQPQHF.

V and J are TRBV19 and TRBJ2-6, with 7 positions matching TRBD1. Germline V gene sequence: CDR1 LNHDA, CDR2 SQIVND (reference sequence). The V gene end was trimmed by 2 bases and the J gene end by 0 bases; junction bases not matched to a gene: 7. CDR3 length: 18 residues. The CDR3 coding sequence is TGTGCCAGTAGTATATTCCGGACAGGTAGCTCTGGGGCCAACGTCCTGACTTTC. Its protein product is CASSIFRTGSSGANVLTF.